These T cell receptor beta chains were read from a single sample in a study of cytomegalovirus exposure and HLA in healthy donors. Using immunoSEQ multiplex PCR, the repertoire was profiled, and TCRdb retains in-frame clones only, with some absent. The sample comprises about 140,000 clones, around 77% of which are singletons, and 4.9% rests with the top ten. The sequencing sample was made of PBMCs. These TCRs come from a woman between 50 and 59 years old in good health and CMV-seronegative. Both conserved end residues are part of each CDR3. The order of the fields is J gene, V gene, D gene, clone size, CDR3 DNA, CDR3 protein. D genes are given only for firm matches. The size field is filled for only some rows; it gives once, few, many or a size class.

j_gene: TRBJ2-1
v_gene: TRBV2
d_gene: TRBD2
abundance: NA
CDR3nt: TGTGCCAGCAGCGCGGGACTAGCGGCCTACAATGAGCAGTTCTTC
CDR3aa: CASSAGLAAYNEQFF

j_gene: TRBJ2-1
v_gene: TRBV7-6
d_gene: NA
abundance: NA
CDR3nt: TGTGCCAGCAGACCTACAGGGAAGGGCTCCTACAATGAGCAGTTCTTC
CDR3aa: CASRPTGKGSYNEQFF

j_gene: TRBJ2-3
v_gene: TRBV28
d_gene: TRBD2
abundance: NA
CDR3nt: TGTGCCAGCAGTTTATCCGGACTAGCGGGGGGTCGCACAGATACGCAGTATTTT
CDR3aa: CASSLSGLAGGRTDTQYF

j_gene: TRBJ1-2
v_gene: TRBV7-9
d_gene: NA
abundance: NA
CDR3nt: TGTGCCAGCAGCTTATCGGGGACTTCGGATCCTGGCTACACCTTC
CDR3aa: CASSLSGTSDPGYTF

j_gene: TRBJ2-2
v_gene: TRBV7-9
d_gene: NA
abundance: few
CDR3nt: TGTGCCAGCAGTCCCAATGGGAGTAGTGTCTATGCCGGGGAGCTGTTTTTT
CDR3aa: CASSPNGSSVYAGELFF

j_gene: TRBJ2-5
v_gene: TRBV29-1
d_gene: NA
abundance: few
CDR3nt: TGCAGCGTTGGTGGCAGACAAGAGACCCAGTACTTC
CDR3aa: CSVGGRQETQYF

j_gene: TRBJ1-2
v_gene: TRBV9
d_gene: NA
abundance: few
CDR3nt: TGTGCCAGCAGCGGTCAGGGTGATGGCTACACCTTC
CDR3aa: CASSGQGDGYTF

j_gene: TRBJ1-6
v_gene: TRBV2
d_gene: NA
abundance: NA
CDR3nt: TGTGCCAGCTGGACAGTCGGGAATTCACCCCTCCACTTT
CDR3aa: CASWTVGNSPLHF

j_gene: TRBJ2-2
v_gene: TRBV2
d_gene: TRBD1
abundance: NA
CDR3nt: TGTGCCAGCAGTGAACATAGGGGGCAGGACACCGGGGAGCTGTTTTTT
CDR3aa: CASSEHRGQDTGELFF

j_gene: TRBJ1-1
v_gene: TRBV13
d_gene: NA
abundance: NA
CDR3nt: TGTGCCAGCAGCTTAGGCAGGGACACTGAAGCTTTCTTT
CDR3aa: CASSLGRDTEAFF

j_gene: TRBJ2-2
v_gene: TRBV11-3
d_gene: TRBD1
abundance: NA
CDR3nt: TGTGCCAGCAGCTTTAGGACAGGGGAGAGCGGGGAGCTGTTTTTT
CDR3aa: CASSFRTGESGELFF

j_gene: TRBJ2-3
v_gene: TRBV5-6
d_gene: TRBD2
abundance: NA
CDR3nt: TGTGCCAGCACGGGGGGGGTCCTTTACACAGATACGCAGTATTTT
CDR3aa: CASTGGVLYTDTQYF

j_gene: TRBJ2-3
v_gene: TRBV2
d_gene: NA
abundance: NA
CDR3nt: TGTGCCAGCAGTGGGGAGGTAGGAGATACGCAGTATTTT
CDR3aa: CASSGEVGDTQYF

j_gene: TRBJ1-6
v_gene: TRBV21-1
d_gene: NA
abundance: NA
CDR3nt: TGTGCCAGCAGCAAAGGGGGGGGCCAGTCTTCACCCCTCCACTTT
CDR3aa: CASSKGGGQSSPLHF

j_gene: TRBJ1-5
v_gene: TRBV18
d_gene: NA
abundance: once
CDR3nt: TGTGCCAGCTCACAAGGGCCGGGAGAAGGTCAGCCCCAGCATTTT
CDR3aa: CASSQGPGEGQPQHF

j_gene: TRBJ2-7
v_gene: TRBV10-2
d_gene: TRBD1
abundance: NA
CDR3nt: TGCGCCAGCAGTGACAGACAGGGATCGGCCTACGAGCAGTACTTC
CDR3aa: CASSDRQGSAYEQYF

j_gene: TRBJ1-2
v_gene: TRBV7-9
d_gene: NA
abundance: NA
CDR3nt: TGTGCCAGCAGCCACCGGGACACGAACTATGGCTACACCTTC
CDR3aa: CASSHRDTNYGYTF

j_gene: TRBJ2-2
v_gene: TRBV5-6
d_gene: TRBD1
abundance: NA
CDR3nt: TGTGCCAGCAGCACATATCGGCTGGACAGGGTGAACATCGGGGAGCTGTTTTTT
CDR3aa: CASSTYRLDRVNIGELFF

j_gene: TRBJ1-1
v_gene: TRBV4-2
d_gene: NA
abundance: NA
CDR3nt: TGTGCCAGCAGCCAACAACCCACAGGGTACACTGAAGCTTTCTTT
CDR3aa: CASSQQPTGYTEAFF

j_gene: TRBJ1-1
v_gene: TRBV7-6
d_gene: NA
abundance: NA
CDR3nt: TGTGCCAGCAGCTTAGACAGCCTGAAGCATTTCTTT
CDR3aa: CASSLDSLKHFF

j_gene: TRBJ1-5
v_gene: TRBV27
d_gene: NA
abundance: few
CDR3nt: TGTGCCAGCAGTCAGGGTAGGGGGGGGCATCAGCCCCAGCATTTT
CDR3aa: CASSQGRGGHQPQHF

j_gene: TRBJ2-2
v_gene: TRBV30
d_gene: TRBD2
abundance: NA
CDR3nt: TGTGCCTGGGAAGCGGGGGAGACCGGGGAGCTGTTTTTT
CDR3aa: CAWEAGETGELFF

j_gene: TRBJ2-1
v_gene: TRBV4-1
d_gene: TRBD2
abundance: NA
CDR3nt: TGCGCCAGCGGGACTAGCGGGGGGCCAAGCTCCTACAATGAGCAGTTCTTC
CDR3aa: CASGTSGGPSSYNEQFF

j_gene: TRBJ2-3
v_gene: TRBV6-5
d_gene: NA
abundance: NA
CDR3nt: TGTGCCAGCAGCCCAGGGTTTAGCACAGATACGCAGTATTTT
CDR3aa: CASSPGFSTDTQYF

j_gene: TRBJ2-5
v_gene: TRBV7-2
d_gene: TRBD1
abundance: NA
CDR3nt: TGTGCCAGCAGTCAAACAGGGGGAGAGACCCAGTACTTC
CDR3aa: CASSQTGGETQYF

j_gene: TRBJ2-4
v_gene: TRBV27
d_gene: NA
abundance: NA
CDR3nt: TGTGCCAGCAGTCCAGACAGTCCCCCGGTTTGGATTCAGTACTTC
CDR3aa: CASSPDSPPVWIQYF

j_gene: TRBJ2-7
v_gene: TRBV5-4
d_gene: NA
abundance: NA
CDR3nt: TGTGCCAGCAGCCCGGGTGGACAGAGCTCCTACGAGCAGTACTTC
CDR3aa: CASSPGGQSSYEQYF

j_gene: TRBJ2-7
v_gene: TRBV10-3
d_gene: NA
abundance: NA
CDR3nt: TGTGCCATCAGTGAGTCAGATGGGGCCCCTTTGGAAGAGCAGTACTTC
CDR3aa: CAISESDGAPLEEQYF

j_gene: TRBJ2-3
v_gene: TRBV19
d_gene: TRBD2
abundance: NA
CDR3nt: TGTGCCAGTAGTATGGAAGCGGGAGAAACAGATACGCAGTATTTT
CDR3aa: CASSMEAGETDTQYF

j_gene: TRBJ2-1
v_gene: TRBV5-1
d_gene: TRBD2
abundance: NA
CDR3nt: TGCGCCAGCAGCCCAACTAGCGGGGGCCGCTCCTACAATGAGCAGTTCTTC
CDR3aa: CASSPTSGGRSYNEQFF

j_gene: TRBJ2-5
v_gene: TRBV7-8
d_gene: TRBD2
abundance: NA
CDR3nt: TGTGCCAGCAGCCGAGGACTAGCGGGTGCGGCAGGGACCCAGTACTTC
CDR3aa: CASSRGLAGAAGTQYF

j_gene: TRBJ2-7
v_gene: TRBV4-3
d_gene: TRBD2
abundance: NA
CDR3nt: TGCGCCAGCAGCCAAGGACTAGCGGGGGGGATGAACGAGCAGTACTTC
CDR3aa: CASSQGLAGGMNEQYF

j_gene: TRBJ2-7
v_gene: TRBV18
d_gene: TRBD2
abundance: NA
CDR3nt: TGTGCCAGCTCCCCTAGCGGGGGGGACGAGCAGTACTTC
CDR3aa: CASSPSGGDEQYF

j_gene: TRBJ1-1
v_gene: TRBV2
d_gene: NA
abundance: few
CDR3nt: TGTGCCAGCAGTGTCTACAGGGTTGACACTGAAGCTTTCTTT
CDR3aa: CASSVYRVDTEAFF

j_gene: TRBJ2-1
v_gene: TRBV6-4
d_gene: TRBD2
abundance: NA
CDR3nt: TGTGCCAGCACCCGGGTAGCGGGGGAGTCCTACAATGAGCAGTTCTTC
CDR3aa: CASTRVAGESYNEQFF

j_gene: TRBJ2-1
v_gene: TRBV15
d_gene: TRBD1
abundance: NA
CDR3nt: TGTGCCACCAGCGGGGGACAGCCCTACAATGAGCAGTTCTTC
CDR3aa: CATSGGQPYNEQFF

j_gene: TRBJ2-1
v_gene: TRBV6-1
d_gene: NA
abundance: NA
CDR3nt: TGTGCCAGCAGTGAAGAGGGCGGGGGCCACAATGAGCAGTTCTTC
CDR3aa: CASSEEGGGHNEQFF

j_gene: TRBJ2-1
v_gene: TRBV10-3
d_gene: TRBD2
abundance: NA
CDR3nt: TGTGCCATCAGTAGGCCTCTAGCGGGGGCGCGCAATGAGCAGTTCTTC
CDR3aa: CAISRPLAGARNEQFF

j_gene: TRBJ2-1
v_gene: TRBV4-2
d_gene: TRBD2
abundance: once
CDR3nt: TGTGCCAGCAGCCAGGTTAGCGGGGGGAGCTCCTACAATGAGCAGTTCTTC
CDR3aa: CASSQVSGGSSYNEQFF